These T cell receptor beta chains were read from a single sample in a study of T-cell reconstitution after alpha-beta-depleted transplantation in children. TCRdb reprocessed the PCR reads with MiXCR, giving one entry per CDR3 protein. The sample lists 450,000 to 700,000 distinct CDR3 sequences, roughly a quarter occurring once. The sample consisted of PBMCs, taken before TCRalphabeta/CD19-depleted stem cell transplant. The receptors come from a boy under three years old with Wiskott-Aldrich syndrome, due to receive a stem cell transplant. Each CDR3 is given with its conserved first and last residue. The D gene is left open where the match is weak. A row's size may be missing; if present it is once, few, many or a size class.

CASSQNLRTGTDRQPQHF,TGCGCCAGCAGCCAAAATCTCCGGACCGGGACAGATAGGCAGCCCCAGCATTTT,TRBV4-1,TRBD1,TRBJ1-5,NA
CASRPDQGRETQYF,TGTGCCAGCAGGCCCGATCAGGGGCGAGAGACCCAGTACTTC,TRBV28,NA,TRBJ2-5,NA
CASSRGRLNTQFF,TGTGCCAGCAGTCGGGGCCGGCTGAATACGCAGTTCTTC,TRBV6-2/TRBV6-3,NA,TRBJ2-1,few
CATRQGSSYNEQFF,TGTGCCACCCGCCAGGGTAGCTCCTACAATGAGCAGTTCTTC,TRBV15,NA,TRBJ2-1,NA
CASSRGLAGRTHF,TGTGCCAGCAGCCGGGGACTAGCGGGAAGGACACATTTT,TRBV7-2,TRBD2,TRBJ2-3,few
CASRPRTSGRMSTDTQYF,TGTGCCAGCAGACCACGGACTAGCGGGAGGATGAGCACAGATACGCAGTATTTT,TRBV11-1,TRBD2,TRBJ2-3,NA
CSATELTGELFF,TGCAGTGCTACGGAGTTAACCGGGGAGCTGTTTTTT,TRBV20-1,NA,TRBJ2-2,NA
CASSLALSETQYF,TGCGCCAGCAGCTTGGCCTTATCTGAGACCCAGTACTTC,TRBV5-1,NA,TRBJ2-5,NA
CSAGGQLIYEQYF,TGCAGTGCTGGGGGACAGCTCATCTACGAGCAGTACTTC,TRBV20-1,TRBD1,TRBJ2-7,NA
CASSWGLAGDPNTGELFF,TGCGCCAGCAGCTGGGGACTAGCGGGAGACCCGAACACCGGGGAGCTGTTTTTT,TRBV5-1,TRBD2,TRBJ2-2,NA
CASSHTGELFF,TGTGCCAGCTCCCACACCGGGGAGCTGTTTTTT,TRBV3-1,NA,TRBJ2-2,NA
CAIRLAGYYNEQFF,TGTGCCATCAGACTAGCGGGCTACTACAATGAGCAGTTCTTC,TRBV10-3,TRBD2,TRBJ2-1,few
CASSLGSEQFF,TGTGCCAGTTCACTAGGTTCAGAGCAGTTCTTC,TRBV12-3/TRBV12-4,NA,TRBJ2-1,many
CATSPRGQSNEKLFF,TGTGCCACCAGTCCAAGGGGACAGTCTAATGAAAAACTGTTTTTT,TRBV15,TRBD1,TRBJ1-4,NA
CATSGQRPQETQYF,TGTGCCACCAGTGGACAGCGACCCCAAGAGACCCAGTACTTC,TRBV24-1,NA,TRBJ2-5,NA
CASRLHLGGADTQYF,TGTGCCAGCAGACTTCACCTGGGGGGAGCGGATACGCAGTATTTT,TRBV12-3/TRBV12-4,NA,TRBJ2-3,NA
CASSEVGPYNEQFF,TGTGCCAGCAGTGAAGTTGGTCCGTACAATGAGCAGTTCTTC,TRBV2,NA,TRBJ2-1,few
CSAREGGRADYGYTF,TGCAGTGCTAGAGAGGGTGGTAGGGCTGACTATGGCTACACCTTC,TRBV20-1,NA,TRBJ1-2,NA
CAAGRGQGASNEQFF,TGTGCCGCGGGCAGGGGGCAGGGGGCCTCCAATGAGCAGTTCTTC,TRBV3-1,TRBD1,TRBJ2-1,NA
CASSFFGRGGTDTQYF,TGCGCCAGCAGCTTTTTCGGGAGAGGTGGGACAGATACGCAGTATTTT,TRBV5-1,NA,TRBJ2-3,NA
CASSRTGRVNYGYTF,TGCGCCAGCAGCCGGACAGGGAGGGTTAACTATGGCTACACCTTC,TRBV5-1,TRBD1,TRBJ1-2,NA
CASSVGQNQETQYF,TGTGCCAGCAGCGTAGGACAGAACCAAGAGACCCAGTACTTC,TRBV5-6,NA,TRBJ2-5,few
CASSTQAGTGYGYTF,TGTGCCAGCAGTACACAGGCCGGGACAGGTTATGGCTACACCTTC,TRBV12-3/TRBV12-4,TRBD1,TRBJ1-2,few
CASRYAGVYEQYF,TGTGCCAGCAGATATGCAGGGGTCTACGAGCAGTACTTC,TRBV5-5,NA,TRBJ2-7,many
CSASPGTSYEQYF,TGCAGTGCTAGCCCCGGGACTTCCTACGAGCAGTACTTC,TRBV20-1,NA,TRBJ2-7,few
CSARGWNTEAFF,TGCAGTGCGAGAGGCTGGAACACTGAAGCTTTCTTT,TRBV20-1,NA,TRBJ1-1,NA
CASSTTTAQYF,TGCGCCAGCAGCACAACGACAGCGCAGTACTTC,TRBV5-1,NA,TRBJ2-7,NA
CSVVPRGGGTGELFF,TGCAGCGTCGTGCCGCGGGGAGGAGGGACCGGGGAGCTGTTTTTT,TRBV29-1,NA,TRBJ2-2,NA
CASSFGTLTDTQYF,TGTGCCAGCAGCTTCGGGACTCTCACAGATACGCAGTATTTT,TRBV7-2,NA,TRBJ2-3,NA
CASSFRVDTEAFF,TGTGCCAGCAGTTTTAGGGTCGACACTGAAGCTTTCTTT,TRBV12-3/TRBV12-4,NA,TRBJ1-1,NA
CASSVRDSQETQYF,TGTGCCAGCAGCGTCCGGGACTCCCAAGAGACCCAGTACTTC,TRBV9,NA,TRBJ2-5,few
CASSQGREDFYEQYF,TGCGCCAGCAGCCAAGGGCGGGAGGATTTTTACGAGCAGTACTTC,TRBV4-1,TRBD2,TRBJ2-7,NA
CASSFNPTGSYNSPLHF,TGTGCCAGCAGTTTTAATCCGACAGGCTCCTATAATTCACCCCTCCACTTT,TRBV27,NA,TRBJ1-6,once
CATSDTGTDNEQFF,TGTGCCACCAGTGACACAGGGACCGACAATGAGCAGTTCTTC,TRBV24-1,NA,TRBJ2-1,few
CASSHIPAGENNEQFF,TGCGCCAGCAGCCACATCCCAGCGGGGGAGAACAATGAGCAGTTCTTC,TRBV4-1,TRBD2,TRBJ2-1,NA
CASSGFGETQYF,TGTGCCAGCTCAGGGTTTGGAGAGACCCAGTACTTC,TRBV24-1,NA,TRBJ2-5,few
CSARVGLAGETQYF,TGCAGTGCTAGAGTCGGACTAGCGGGAGAGACCCAGTACTTC,TRBV20-1,TRBD2,TRBJ2-5,few
CASSQGGRETQYF,TGTGCCAGCAGCCAGGGGGGGAGAGAGACCCAGTACTTC,TRBV28,NA,TRBJ2-5,NA